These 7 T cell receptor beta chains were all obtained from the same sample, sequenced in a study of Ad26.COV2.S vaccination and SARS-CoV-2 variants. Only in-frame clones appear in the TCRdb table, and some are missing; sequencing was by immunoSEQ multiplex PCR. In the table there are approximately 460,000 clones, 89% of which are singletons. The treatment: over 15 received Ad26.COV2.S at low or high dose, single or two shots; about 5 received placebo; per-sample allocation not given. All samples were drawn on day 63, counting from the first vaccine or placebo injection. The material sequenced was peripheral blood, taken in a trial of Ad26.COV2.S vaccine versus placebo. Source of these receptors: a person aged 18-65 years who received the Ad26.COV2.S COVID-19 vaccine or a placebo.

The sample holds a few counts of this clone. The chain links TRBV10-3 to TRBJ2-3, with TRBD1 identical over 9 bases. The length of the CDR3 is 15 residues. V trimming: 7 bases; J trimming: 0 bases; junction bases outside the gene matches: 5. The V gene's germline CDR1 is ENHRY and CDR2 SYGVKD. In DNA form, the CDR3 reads TGTGCCATCAAGGGGGACAGGGAGAGCACAGATACGCAGTATTTT. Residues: CAIKGDRESTDTQYF.

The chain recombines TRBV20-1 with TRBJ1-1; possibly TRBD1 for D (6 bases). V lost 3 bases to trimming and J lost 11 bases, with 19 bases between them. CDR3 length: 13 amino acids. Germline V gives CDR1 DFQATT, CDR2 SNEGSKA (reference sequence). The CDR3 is CSASSTRGGSAFF. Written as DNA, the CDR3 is TGCAGTGCTAGTTCGACGAGGGGGGGATCGGCTTTCTTT.

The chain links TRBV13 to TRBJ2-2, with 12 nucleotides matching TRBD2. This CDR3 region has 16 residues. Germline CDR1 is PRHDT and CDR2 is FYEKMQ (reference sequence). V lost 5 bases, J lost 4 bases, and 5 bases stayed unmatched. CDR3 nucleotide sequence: TGTGCCAGCAGCCCACTAGCGGGAGGTCTCACCGGGGAGCTGTTTTTT. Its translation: CASSPLAGGLTGELFF.

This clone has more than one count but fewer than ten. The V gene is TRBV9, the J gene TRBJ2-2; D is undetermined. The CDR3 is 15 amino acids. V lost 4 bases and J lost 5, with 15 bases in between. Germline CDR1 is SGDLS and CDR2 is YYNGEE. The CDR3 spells CASSLSDSQTGELFF. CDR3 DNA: TGTGCCAGCAGCCTAAGTGATAGTCAGACCGGGGAGCTGTTTTTT.

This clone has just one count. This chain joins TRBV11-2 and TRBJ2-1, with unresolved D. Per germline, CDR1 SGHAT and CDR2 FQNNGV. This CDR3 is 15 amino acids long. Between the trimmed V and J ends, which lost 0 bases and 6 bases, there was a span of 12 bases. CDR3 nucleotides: TGTGCCAGCAGCTTAGAAGGAGAGTTTGTCAATGAGCAGTTCTTC. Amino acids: CASSLEGEFVNEQFF.

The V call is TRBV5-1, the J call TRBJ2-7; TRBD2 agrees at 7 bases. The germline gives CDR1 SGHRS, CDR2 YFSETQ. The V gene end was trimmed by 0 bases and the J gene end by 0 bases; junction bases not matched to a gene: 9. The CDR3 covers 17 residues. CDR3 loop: CASSLGGLAESSYEQYF. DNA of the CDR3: TGCGCCAGCAGCTTGGGGGGTCTAGCGGAGAGCTCCTACGAGCAGTACTTC.

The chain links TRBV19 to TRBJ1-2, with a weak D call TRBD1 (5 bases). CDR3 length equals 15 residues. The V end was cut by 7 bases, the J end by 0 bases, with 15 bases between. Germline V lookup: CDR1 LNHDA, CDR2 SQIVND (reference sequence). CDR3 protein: CASKSGHLANYGYTF. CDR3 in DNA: TGTGCCAGTAAGTCGGGGCATCTAGCTAACTATGGCTACACCTTC. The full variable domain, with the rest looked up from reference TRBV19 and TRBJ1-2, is DGGITQSPKYLFRKEGQNVTLSCEQNLNHDAMYWYRQDPGQGLRLIYYSQIVNDFQKGDIAEGYSVSREKKESFPLTVTSAQKNPTAFYLCASKSGHLANYGYTFGSGTRLTVV.